These 14 T cell receptor beta chains share one sample of origin, sequenced in a study of cytomegalovirus exposure and HLA in healthy donors. The assay was immunoSEQ multiplex PCR, and TCRdb's table has in-frame clones only and misses some. Of 110,000 to 150,000 clones in the sample, 85% to 90% were seen once. Sequenced material: PBMCs. These receptor sequences come from a woman aged 30 to 39 in good health and CMV-seropositive.

This chain connects TRBV28 to TRBJ2-7; maybe TRBD2 (5 bases). CDR3 length equals 13 residues. Trimming left V 4 bases short and J 0 bases short, with 7 bases between. The germline CDR1 and CDR2 sequences are MDHEN and SYDVKM. DNA for the CDR3: TGTGCCAGCAGTTCGGGGAGCTCCTACGAGCAGTACTTC. This sequence encodes CASSSGSSYEQYF.

V gene TRBV2 combines with J gene TRBJ1-5; possibly TRBD1 for D (6 bases). The germline V gene has CDR1 SNHLY and CDR2 FYNNEI. The CDR3 spans 13 residues. The germline V and J ends were trimmed by 11 bases and 2 bases, with 13 bases remaining between them. The CDR3 DNA reads TGTGCCGTAAGGGGGTTCGGCAATCAGCCCCAGCATTTT. Encoded protein: CAVRGFGNQPQHF.

A few counts support this clone. The chain couples TRBV19 to TRBJ2-2; maybe TRBD1 (5 bases). This CDR3 is 15 amino acids long. The V end was cut by 3 bases, the J end by 4 bases, with 12 bases between. Germline CDR1 reads LNHDA; CDR2 reads SQIVND (reference sequence). Here the CDR3 reads CASSIFTQGTGELFF. The CDR3 coding sequence is TGTGCCAGTAGTATCTTCACGCAGGGCACCGGGGAGCTGTTTTTT.

This clone was observed a single time. The rearrangement links TRBV28 to TRBJ1-5; D is unresolved. V was trimmed by 10 bases and J by 0 bases, leaving 10 bases between them. The germline V gene encodes CDR1 MDHEN and CDR2 SYDVKM. This CDR3 contains 13 residues. The CDR3 loop is CAMSPYSNQPQHF. For the CDR3, the DNA is TGTGCCATGTCTCCTTATAGCAATCAGCCCCAGCATTTT.

The chain combines TRBV18 with TRBJ2-1; 9 nucleotides match TRBD1. Germline CDR1 reads KGHSH; CDR2 reads LQKENI. This CDR3 comprises 15 residues. The V segment lost 4 bases and the J segment 10 bases; nucleotides outside the gene matches: 11. DNA of the CDR3: TGTGCCAGCTCACTTACAGGGGGCCATATTTCCGAGCAGTTCTTC. The encoded protein is CASSLTGGHISEQFF.

The chain combines TRBV7-2 with TRBJ2-1; possibly TRBD2 for D (6 bases). Germline CDR1 and CDR2: SGHTA and FQGNSA. Trimming pared 5 bases from V and 6 bases from J, leaving 23 bases between. The CDR3 sequence is 17 residues long. The CDR3 is CASSPFLGGLTPNEQFF. The CDR3 DNA sequence: TGTGCCAGCAGCCCATTCCTCGGGGGACTTACCCCCAATGAGCAGTTCTTC. The entire variable domain, with the rest obtained from reference TRBV7-2 and TRBJ2-1, is as follows: GAGVSQSPSNKVTEKGKDVELRCDPISGHTALYWYRQSLGQGLEFLIYFQGNSAPDKSGLPSDRFSAERTGGSVSTLTIQRTQQEDSAVYLCASSPFLGGLTPNEQFFGPGTRLTVL.

In this sample, this clone turned up once. The V and J genes are TRBV27 and TRBJ2-5; 7 bases match TRBD2. There are 13 residues in the CDR3. In germline, CDR1 is MNHEY, CDR2 SMNVEV (reference sequence). Unmatched junction bases numbered 1, after V lost 3 bases and J lost 3 bases. The CDR3 sequence is CASSFGLEETQYF. CDR3 bases: TGTGCCAGCAGTTTCGGACTAGAAGAGACCCAGTACTTC.

The rearrangement links TRBV1 to TRBJ2-1; the table's D gene call, TRBD1, was not cross checked with the DNA. TRBV1 is described as a pseudogene. The length of the CDR3 is 18 residues. As DNA, the CDR3 is TGCACCAGCTCACCGGACAGGGGCACCCGCATCTCCTACAATGAGCAGTTCTTC. This encodes CTSSPDRGTRISYNEQFF.

The rearrangement uses TRBV5-1 and TRBJ2-5; 15 positions agree with TRBD2. V gave up 0 bases and J gave up 4 bases; unmatched junction bases: 7. Per the germline V gene, CDR1 is SGHRS and CDR2 is YFSETQ. The CDR3 has 18 residues. CDR3 protein: CASSLGTSGRARGETQYF. The CDR3 bases are TGCGCCAGCAGCTTGGGGACTAGCGGGAGGGCCAGGGGAGAGACCCAGTACTTC.

This clone has only a few counts. CDR3 region: CASREASITGEYEQYF. In DNA, the CDR3 is TGTGCCAGCCGAGAAGCCTCCATTACAGGGGAGTACGAGCAGTACTTC. The gene calls are TRBV6-1 and TRBJ2-7; 7 bases are a match to TRBD1. The CDR3 has 16 amino acids. V shed 8 bases and J 4 bases; nucleotides not matched to a gene: 17. The V gene's germline CDR1 is MNHNS and CDR2 SASEGT.

V usage is TRBV6-5 and J usage is TRBJ2-3; weak D call: TRBD2 (5 bases). This CDR3 spans 16 amino acids. Trimming stripped 3 bases from V and 6 bases from J, with 19 bases between. Germline V lookup: CDR1 MNHEY, CDR2 SVGAGI. CDR3 sequence: CASSYAGPSTSDTQYF. CDR3 sequence (DNA): TGTGCCAGCAGTTATGCGGGTCCTTCTACCTCCGATACGCAGTATTTT.

This chain uses TRBV15 with TRBJ1-5; D unresolved. The V gene's germline CDR1 is LNHNV and CDR2 YYDKDF (reference sequence). This CDR3 spans 13 amino acids. V lost 0 bases and J 11 bases, leaving 11 bases between the germline ends. The CDR3 sequence: CATSREAREAQHF. In DNA, the CDR3 is TGTGCCACCAGCAGAGAGGCCCGAGAGGCCCAGCATTTT.

V is TRBV6-1 and J is TRBJ2-3; D might be TRBD2 (6 bases). Germline assignment: CDR1 MNHNS and CDR2 SASEGT. Trimming removed 5 bases from V and 2 bases from J, with 14 bases in between. CDR3 length: 15 amino acids. As DNA, the CDR3 is TGTGCCAGCAGTCAAAGACGGGAGTTCACAGATACGCAGTATTTT. It codes for CASSQRREFTDTQYF.

Only a few counts were recorded for this clone. The genes are TRBV18 and TRBJ2-5, with unresolved D. Trimming stripped 3 bases from V and 2 bases from J, with 7 bases between. This CDR3 region has 13 residues. Germline assignment: CDR1 KGHSH and CDR2 LQKENI. CDR3 residues: CASSPTRQETQYF. For the CDR3, the DNA is TGTGCCAGCTCACCGACACGACAAGAGACCCAGTACTTC.